The 25 T cell receptor beta chains below all came from one sample that was sequenced in a study of low-dose radiotherapy and immunotherapy resistance in tumors. First-strand cDNA relied on TRAV- and TRBV-specific primers spanning alpha and beta chains. TCR amplification used 20 to 25 PCR cycles, a constant-region primer and a V-primer adapter. TCRdb processed the reads anew with MiXCR; each CDR3 protein has one entry. The sample consists of approximately 45,000 distinct CDR3 sequences, 25% to 30% of them appearing once. Time point given: after trial treatment. Described treatment: LDRT plus nivolumab, ipilimumab, low-dose cyclophosphamide and aspirin (RACIN trial). The sample in question was PBMCs, obtained after low-dose radiotherapy plus immunotherapy. The receptor source for this set is a male donor with prostate cancer.

This clonotype occurred many times. V usage is TRBV10-3 and J usage is TRBJ2-1; 8 positions match TRBD1. Trimming cost V 6 bases and J 9 bases; bases outside gene matches: 10. CDR1 and CDR2 from the germline V gene are ENHRY and SYGVKD. The CDR3 has 14 amino acids. CDR3 DNA sequence: TGTGCCATCAGGGGGGACAGGAAGGAGATTGAGCAGTTCTTC. Its protein product is CAIRGDRKEIEQFF.

This clonotype was observed at least ten times. The chain employs TRBV11-2 and TRBJ2-7; D is uncertain. CDR3 length equals 13 residues. Trimming pared 1 base from V and 2 bases from J, leaving 6 bases between. Germline CDR1 is SGHAT and CDR2 is FQNNGV. The CDR3 nucleotides read TGTGCCAGCAGCTTAGGTGCCGCCTACGAGCAGTACTTC. It is translated as CASSLGAAYEQYF.

In regard to this clonotype: A far larger clone is one nucleotide away, so this likely arose from a read error. The CDR3 coding sequence is TGCAGTGCTGGACCAGATATCAGCAGGGAGCAGTTCTTC. It yields the protein CSAGPDISREQFF. This chain joins TRBV20-1 and TRBJ2-7; D unclear. The last part of the DNA fits TRBJ2-1 better; the J call may be wrong. Germline CDR1 DFQATT, CDR2 SNEGSKA (reference sequence). The CDR3 runs to 13 residues.

Remarks on this clonotype: With only one base between it and a far larger clone, this is likely a read error. V is TRBV30 and J is TRBJ2-7; D is unresolved. Germline values: CDR1 GTSNPN, CDR2 SVGIG (reference sequence). V was trimmed by 0 bases and J by 6 bases, leaving 9 bases between them. This CDR3 spans 12 amino acids. The CDR3 reads CAWSVPPGEQYF. The DNA for the CDR3 is TGTGCCTGGAGTGTACCCCCGGGCGAGCAGTACTTC.

The sample holds many counts of this clonotype. This chain links TRBV2 with TRBJ1-5; TRBD1 matches 10 bases. V lost 3 bases to trimming and J lost 7 bases; unmatched junction nucleotides: 3. The CDR3 totals 14 residues. From germline, CDR1 is SNHLY and CDR2 FYNNEI. The CDR3 DNA sequence: TGTGCCAGCAGTGAGGGGGGACAGGGGCAGCCCCAGCATTTT. Translation: CASSEGGQGQPQHF.

This clonotype has at least ten counts. The chain recombines TRBV20-1 with TRBJ2-7, with 7 nucleotides matching TRBD1. In germline, CDR1 is DFQATT, CDR2 SNEGSKA (reference sequence). The CDR3 length is 12 residues. V lost 5 bases, J lost 5 bases, and 6 bases stayed unmatched. The CDR3 protein is CSAGDRGHEQYF. CDR3 sequence (DNA): TGCAGTGCTGGGGACAGAGGCCACGAGCAGTACTTC.

By proportion, this clonotype is medium-sized. The chain combines TRBV6-2 or TRBV6-3 with TRBJ2-5; D possibly matches TRBD1 or TRBD2 (6 bases each). Germline V gene data show CDR1 as MNHEY and CDR2 as SVGEGT. This CDR3 contains 19 residues. Trimming stripped 6 bases from V and 4 bases from J, with 30 bases between. The CDR3 sequence: CASSHLSGAAELSIETQYF. CDR3 bases: TGTGCCAGCAGCCACCTTTCGGGGGCCGCCGAATTATCAATAGAGACCCAGTACTTC.

To note about this clonotype: It differs at one base from a far larger clone, so likely a read error. The rearrangement uses TRBV7-9 and TRBJ2-7; D unclear. The CDR3 consists of 16 residues. V lost 1 base to trimming and J lost 7 bases, with 20 bases between them. The V gene's germline CDR1 is SEHNR and CDR2 FQNEAQ (reference sequence). In DNA, the CDR3 is TGTGCCAGCAGCTTAGAGGGCTGGGTAGCCTACAATGAGCAGTACTTC. Encoded protein: CASSLEGWVAYNEQYF.

In the case of this clonotype: It may be a read error: a sequence one base away is much more abundant. The chain recombines TRBV28 with TRBJ2-1, with D perhaps matching TRBD1 (5 bases). The CDR3 sequence is 16 residues long. V dropped 6 bases and J dropped 10 bases, with 25 bases sitting between them. Germline V gene sequence: CDR1 MDHEN, CDR2 SYDVKM. CDR3 protein: CASSPTRTRTNYEQFF. Here the CDR3 DNA reads TGTGCCAGCAGCCCGACGAGAACGAGGACAAACTACGAGCAGTTCTTC.

This clonotype was counted ten times or more. The genes are TRBV12-3 or TRBV12-4 and TRBJ1-1; a possible D gene is TRBD1 (6 bases). This CDR3 contains 13 residues. V was pared by 4 bases and J by 6 bases, with 12 bases between. The CDR3 DNA follows: TGTGCCAGCAGTTGGTACAGGGCCCCTGAAGCTTTCTTT. This sequence encodes CASSWYRAPEAFF.

This clonotype occurred many times. The V call is TRBV20-1, the J call TRBJ1-5; D is possibly TRBD1 (5 bases). The CDR3 runs 16 residues. Germline lookup yields CDR1 DFQATT and CDR2 SNEGSKA (reference sequence). Trimming took 3 bases from V and 4 from J, leaving 19 bases between them. The CDR3 here is CSARETGRTLNQPQHF. CDR3 nucleotide sequence: TGCAGTGCTAGGGAAACTGGGAGGACACTAAATCAGCCCCAGCATTTT.

This clonotype was detected ten times or more. CDR3 in DNA: TGCGCCAGCAGCCAAGATTATGGCCTCGGGGGGGCCAACGTCCTGACTTTC. It encodes CASSQDYGLGGANVLTF. This chain connects TRBV4-1 to TRBJ2-6, with D hard to call. V was pared by 0 bases and J by 4 bases, with 13 bases between. From germline, CDR1 is MGHRA and CDR2 YSYEKL. The CDR3 extends over 17 amino acids.

This clonotype came up many times. An end of the junction differs from the germline gene, which may be a read error. V usage is TRBV14 and J usage is TRBJ1-2; the D gene is possibly TRBD1 (5 bases). Looked up from germline, CDR1 is SGHDN and CDR2 is FVKESK. CDR3 length: 13 amino acids. The DNA of the CDR3 is TGTGCCAGCAGCCAAGATCGGAGCTCGGCGGGGGCCTTC. It encodes CASSQDRSSAGAF.

The V gene is TRBV5-5, the J gene TRBJ2-1, with a weak D call TRBD2 (6 bases). V was trimmed by 1 base and J by 7 bases, leaving 12 bases between them. In germline, CDR1 is SGHKS, CDR2 YYEKEE (reference sequence). The CDR3 extends over 14 amino acids. CDR3 loop: CASSLTSHGNEQFF. CDR3 nucleotides: TGTGCCAGCAGCTTGACTAGCCACGGGAATGAGCAGTTCTTC.

In the case of this clonotype: A far larger clone is a single base away, which makes a read error likely. The genes are TRBV2 and TRBJ2-7; the D gene is possibly TRBD2 (5 bases). The V end lost 8 bases, the J end lost 7 bases, and 18 bases lay between the germline ends. The germline CDR1 and CDR2 sequences are SNHLY and FYNNEI. This CDR3 is built from 13 residues. The CDR3 is CASQLLAVHEQYF. CDR3 nucleotides: TGTGCCAGCCAACTCCTAGCCGTCCATGAGCAGTACTTC.

In this sample, this clonotype turned up many times. J is TRBJ2-7 and V is TRBV7-8; no reliable D call. CDR3 length: 16 residues. V dropped 1 base and J dropped 6 bases, with 19 bases sitting between them. Germline CDR1 and CDR2: SGHVS and FQNEAQ. CDR3 amino acids: CASSLERTLLIGEQYF. In DNA, the CDR3 is TGTGCCAGCAGCTTAGAGCGTACACTTCTCATCGGCGAGCAGTACTTC. The full variable domain, with the rest looked up from reference TRBV7-8 and TRBJ2-7, is GAGVSQSPRYKVAKRGQDVALRCDPISGHVSLFWYQQALGQGPEFLTYFQNEAQLDKSGLPSDRFFAERPEGSVSTLKIQRTQQEDSAVYLCASSLERTLLIGEQYFGPGTRLTVT.

This clonotype was seen only a few times. The genes are TRBV19 and TRBJ2-2, with 7 bases identical to TRBD1. This CDR3 is built from 15 residues. With 7 bases clipped from V and 0 bases from J, the junction kept 5 bases outside the gene matches. The germline gives CDR1 LNHDA, CDR2 SQIVND (reference sequence). The CDR3 is CASTSTGSNTGELFF. In DNA form, the CDR3 reads TGTGCCAGTACCTCGACAGGGTCGAACACCGGGGAGCTGTTTTTT.

This chain joins TRBV3-1 and TRBJ2-1, with D maybe TRBD1 (6 bases). V shed 5 bases and J shed 10 bases, with 15 bases lying between them. The CDR3 consists of 13 residues. CDR1 and CDR2 (germline): LGHDT, YNNKEL (reference sequence). CDR3 sequence reads: CASSSRPQGEQFF. For the CDR3, the DNA is TGTGCCAGCAGCTCCCGCCCACAGGGCGAGCAGTTCTTC.

The chain joins TRBV12-3 or TRBV12-4 to TRBJ2-3; 7 nucleotides match TRBD1. With V trimmed by 3 bases and J by 4 bases, 4 bases remained unmatched. The CDR3 extends over 14 amino acids. The DNA for the CDR3 is TGTGCCAGCAGTTTCGAGGGGGCCGCAGATACGCAGTATTTT. It yields the protein CASSFEGAADTQYF.

By sample fraction, this clonotype is medium-sized. This sequence joins TRBV28 and TRBJ1-1; no clear D gene. The V gene lost 3 bases and the J gene lost 0 bases, with 20 bases spanning the gap. From germline, CDR1 is MDHEN and CDR2 SYDVKM. The CDR3 has 18 residues. This chain's CDR3 is CASSFHSTYEELNTEAFF. As DNA, the CDR3 is TGTGCCAGCAGTTTTCACAGCACATACGAGGAGTTGAACACTGAAGCTTTCTTT.

The rearrangement uses TRBV14 and TRBJ2-2; D possibly uses TRBD1 or TRBD2 (6 bases each). Trimming took 5 bases from V and 0 from J, leaving 25 bases between them. The CDR3 is 20 residues long. Germline-derived CDR1 and CDR2 are SGHDN and FVKESK. CDR3 sequence reads: CASSDHRVQRGVANTGELFF. The CDR3 DNA reads TGTGCCAGCAGCGACCACCGGGTCCAAAGGGGGGTAGCGAACACCGGGGAGCTGTTTTTT.

This clonotype was found many times. The chain employs TRBV5-1 and TRBJ2-3; D is unclear. V lost 1 base, J lost 2 bases, and 8 bases lay in between. The germline V gene encodes CDR1 SGHRS and CDR2 YFSETQ. The CDR3 is 14 residues long. Written as DNA, the CDR3 is TGCGCCAGCAGCTTGTTTGGGTCCACAGATACGCAGTATTTT. Protein sequence: CASSLFGSTDTQYF.

Only a few counts were recorded for this clonotype. The chain combines TRBV5-6 with TRBJ2-7, with 9 bases matching TRBD1. Germline V gene lookup returns CDR1 SGHDT and CDR2 YYEEEE. The ends lost 4 bases at V and 5 bases at J; junction bases unmatched: 10. The CDR3 is 15 amino acids. Here the CDR3 reads CASSPWTGEEHEQYF. Written as DNA, the CDR3 is TGTGCCAGCAGCCCATGGACAGGGGAGGAGCACGAGCAGTACTTC.

This clonotype was picked up many times. For the CDR3, the DNA is TGTGCCAGCACCGGGGTATCCGGCAATCAGCCCCAGCATTTT. Translated, it gives CASTGVSGNQPQHF. The rearrangement joins TRBV2 to TRBJ1-5, with unresolved D. V dropped 7 bases and J dropped 2 bases, with 12 bases sitting between them. Germline CDR1 reads SNHLY; CDR2 reads FYNNEI. The CDR3 totals 14 residues.

The table lists this clonotype with many counts. The CDR3 DNA is TGTGCCAGCAGCCGGGGGACAGACAGGGGCCAATACTTC. Translation: CASSRGTDRGQYF. The gene calls are TRBV12-3 or TRBV12-4 and TRBJ2-7; TRBD1 matches 8 bases. There are 13 residues in the CDR3. The trim removed 6 bases at V and 13 bases at J, leaving 14 bases unmatched.